These 21 T cell receptor beta chains share one sample of origin, sequenced in a study of graft-versus-host responses after intestinal transplantation (dated by TCRdb to the early 2020s). The method was the immunoSEQ multiplex PCR assay. In its TCRdb copy, this immuneACCESS table keeps in-frame sequences only and misses some clones. Where compared with another copy, unresolved V genes explain less than half of these, and the others have no known cause. The sample table records under 45,000 clones; about 90% of these occur just once. The ten most abundant clones make up approximately 6.9% of the sample. The sequencing used PBMCs, collected 267 days after transplant. These receptors came from a human patient who received an intestinal transplant, so some T cells may come from the graft donor.

V is TRBV27 and J is TRBJ1-2, with D perhaps TRBD1 (6 bases). The CDR3 sequence is 16 residues long. CDR1 is MNHEY, CDR2 SMNVEV, per germline (reference sequence). Trimming left V 0 bases short and J 4 bases short, with 15 bases between. CDR3 sequence (DNA): TGTGCCAGCAGTTTATCGGCCGGACAGCTCCTCTATGGCTACACCTTC. Its protein product is CASSLSAGQLLYGYTF.

The CDR3 is CASSRTSRFIYGYTF. Written as DNA, the CDR3 is TGTGCCAGCAGCCGGACGAGCAGGTTTATATATGGCTACACCTTC. The chain carries TRBV5-6 and TRBJ1-2; no definite D call. This CDR3 has 15 amino acids. Germline lookup yields CDR1 SGHDT and CDR2 YYEEEE. The V gene lost 4 bases and the J gene lost 5 bases, with 18 bases spanning the gap. Variable domain in full (rest from reference TRBV5-6 and TRBJ1-2): DAGVTQSPTHLIKTRGQQVTLRCSPKSGHDTVSWYQQALGQGPQFIFQYYEEEERQRGNFPDRFSGHQFPNYSSELNVNALLLGDSALYLCASSRTSRFIYGYTFGSGTRLTVV.

The CDR3 DNA is TGTGCCAGCACGGAAGCAGGGGACGAGCAGTACTTC. It translates to CASTEAGDEQYF. The chain is built from TRBV21-1 and TRBJ2-7; the table's D call of TRBD1 was not tested on the DNA. TRBV21-1 is classified as a pseudogene. The CDR3 is made up of 12 amino acids.

This chain uses TRBV6-5 with TRBJ2-1; D perhaps matches TRBD2 (7 bases). The germline V gene encodes CDR1 MNHEY and CDR2 SVGAGI. This CDR3 region has 15 residues. The V gene lost 2 bases and the J gene lost 8 bases, with 16 bases spanning the gap. The CDR3 sequence: CASSYRGATPHEQFF. CDR3 nucleotide sequence: TGTGCCAGCAGTTACCGGGGGGCTACTCCACATGAGCAGTTCTTC.

The chain links TRBV11-1 to TRBJ1-1; D remains unclear. The CDR3 is made up of 14 amino acids. V was pared by 2 bases and J by 0 bases, with 7 bases between. The V gene's germline CDR1 is SGHAT and CDR2 FQDESV (reference sequence). CDR3 in amino acids: CASSLTNMNTEAFF. CDR3 nucleotide sequence: TGTGCCAGCAGCTTAACAAACATGAACACTGAAGCTTTCTTT.

This chain connects TRBV2 to TRBJ2-4; 11 nucleotides align to TRBD2. Germline V gene lookup returns CDR1 SNHLY and CDR2 FYNNEI. There are 15 residues in the CDR3. Trimming took 5 bases from V and 9 from J; bases not matched to a gene: 9. The CDR3 DNA follows: TGTGCCAGCAGTTGGCTAGCGGGGGGTGAGGGCATTCAGTACTTC. Its protein is CASSWLAGGEGIQYF.

The CDR3 sequence is CASSSQGAGGETQYF. The CDR3, as DNA: TGTGCCAGCAGCTCGCAGGGGGCAGGAGGGGAGACCCAGTACTTC. V and J are TRBV7-9 and TRBJ2-5; 8 positions agree with TRBD1. The junction had 9 bases not matched to a gene; V was cut back by 4 bases and J by 5 bases. Germline V gene data show CDR1 as SEHNR and CDR2 as FQNEAQ (reference sequence). The CDR3 has 15 residues.

V usage is TRBV10-1 and J usage is TRBJ2-7; D is tentatively TRBD1 or TRBD2 (6 bases each). Per germline, CDR1 WNHNN and CDR2 SYGVQD (reference sequence). V lost 4 bases to trimming and J lost 1 base, with 20 bases between them. The CDR3 consists of 17 residues. Here the CDR3 reads CASSGGETGDRSYEQYF. DNA of the CDR3: TGCGCCAGCAGTGGGGGGGAGACAGGAGATCGGTCCTACGAGCAGTACTTC.

This clone has just a few counts. The rearrangement joins TRBV18 to TRBJ2-7; TRBD1 matches at 8 bases. The J segment lost 0 bases and the V segment lost 0 bases, leaving 7 bases of the junction unmatched. This CDR3 has 17 amino acids. CDR1 KGHSH and CDR2 LQKENI come from the germline V gene. The CDR3 loop is CASSPPGGQGPSYEQYF. The CDR3 DNA follows: TGTGCCAGCTCACCACCGGGCGGACAGGGTCCCTCCTACGAGCAGTACTTC.

This sequence joins TRBV29-1 and TRBJ2-7; D call uncertain. Germline lookup yields CDR1 SQVTM and CDR2 ANQGSEA. The CDR3 totals 11 residues. V was cut by 5 bases and J by 2 bases, with 7 bases left in between. The CDR3 DNA follows: TGCAGCGTTCGGGCTCCCTACGAGCAGTACTTC. Translation gives CSVRAPYEQYF.

This clone occurred a few times. The V gene is TRBV5-6, the J gene TRBJ2-1; TRBD2 aligns across 15 bases. Germline V gives CDR1 SGHDT, CDR2 YYEEEE. This CDR3 spans 18 amino acids. The ends lost 4 bases at V and 7 bases at J; junction bases unmatched: 12. CDR3 loop: CASSPGGLAGGRNNEQFF. CDR3 DNA sequence: TGTGCCAGCAGCCCCGGGGGACTAGCGGGGGGACGTAATAATGAGCAGTTCTTC.

The V and J genes are TRBV11-2 and TRBJ2-7; no clear D. The CDR3 is made up of 17 amino acids. Trimming left V 6 bases short and J 1 base short, with 22 bases between. Germline values: CDR1 SGHAT, CDR2 FQNNGV. DNA of the CDR3: TGTGCCAGCAGTCACGCAATGGGCAGGTCCTTATCCTACGAGCAGTACTTC. Translated, it gives CASSHAMGRSLSYEQYF. Drawing the rest from reference TRBV11-2 and TRBJ2-7, the complete variable domain is EAGVAQSPRYKIIEKRQSVAFWCNPISGHATLYWYQQILGQGPKLLIQFQNNGVVDDSQLPKDRFSAERLKGVDSTLKIQPAKLEDSAVYLCASSHAMGRSLSYEQYFGPGTRLTVT.

The chain joins TRBV5-1 to TRBJ1-5; a weak D match, TRBD1 (5 bases). V lost 1 base to trimming and J lost 5 bases, with 13 bases between them. CDR3 length: 15 amino acids. Germline V gives CDR1 SGHRS, CDR2 YFSETQ. The CDR3 region is CASSLTGDTYQPQHF. The CDR3 coding sequence is TGCGCCAGCAGCTTGACGGGGGATACTTATCAGCCCCAGCATTTT.

V usage is TRBV27 and J usage is TRBJ2-2; 8 nucleotides match TRBD1. The germline CDR1 and CDR2 sequences are MNHEY and SMNVEV (reference sequence). V lost 6 bases, J lost 7 bases, and 16 bases stayed unmatched. The CDR3 extends over 17 amino acids. The CDR3 reads CASSPPRNRGTGGELFF. The CDR3 DNA reads TGTGCCAGCAGCCCCCCCAGGAACAGGGGGACGGGCGGGGAGCTGTTTTTT.

The V call is TRBV6-1, the J call TRBJ1-2; D perhaps matches TRBD1 (6 bases). The CDR3 has 16 amino acids. The V and J ends lost 2 bases and 8 bases respectively, with 21 bases between them. Per germline, CDR1 MNHNS and CDR2 SASEGT. Here the CDR3 reads CASSERLRQGLRGYTF. The DNA for the CDR3 is TGTGCCAGCAGTGAACGGTTGCGGCAGGGGCTTAGGGGCTACACCTTC.

V and J are TRBV6-5 and TRBJ2-1, with 7 nucleotides matching TRBD1. This CDR3 has 13 amino acids. The germline V gene encodes CDR1 MNHEY and CDR2 SVGAGI. V shed 6 bases and J 9 bases; nucleotides not matched to a gene: 8. CDR3 sequence reads: CASRETGYGEQFF. DNA for the CDR3: TGTGCCAGCAGAGAGACAGGGTACGGTGAGCAGTTCTTC.

This sequence joins TRBV19 and TRBJ1-5; tentatively, D is TRBD1 (5 bases). Germline V gene data show CDR1 as LNHDA and CDR2 as SQIVND (reference sequence). Trimming took 11 bases from V and 0 from J, leaving 17 bases between them. This CDR3 region has 15 residues. In DNA, the CDR3 is TGTGCCCACGGCAGGGTTACGTATAGCAATCAGCCCCAGCATTTT. Translation gives CAHGRVTYSNQPQHF.

This chain links TRBV5-1 with TRBJ1-2; perhaps TRBD1 as D (6 bases). CDR1 and CDR2 from the germline V gene are SGHRS and YFSETQ. Trimming stripped 0 bases from V and 1 base from J, with 10 bases between. This CDR3 has 15 amino acids. In DNA, the CDR3 is TGCGCCAGCAGCTTGGAAGGGGGTTATAACTATGGCTACACCTTC. Protein: CASSLEGGYNYGYTF.

The gene calls are TRBV6-5 and TRBJ2-1; D might be TRBD1 (6 bases). Deletions cut 2 bases from V and 9 bases from J, with 8 bases between. The germline CDR1 and CDR2 sequences are MNHEY and SVGAGI. This CDR3 region has 12 residues. The CDR3 here is CASSYGGIEQFF. DNA of the CDR3: TGTGCCAGCAGTTACGGGGGCATTGAGCAGTTCTTC.

The DNA for the CDR3 is TGTGCCAGCAGGGCGGGCTTCGGTGGGGCCAACGTCCTGACTTTC. Protein: CASRAGFGGANVLTF. This chain uses TRBV6-1 with TRBJ2-6, with a possible D match to TRBD2 (5 bases). V shed 6 bases and J shed 3 bases, with 12 bases lying between them. CDR3 length: 15 residues. CDR1 and CDR2 from the germline V gene are MNHNS and SASEGT.

J is TRBJ2-6 and V is TRBV5-1; D gene uncertain. Germline values: CDR1 SGHRS, CDR2 YFSETQ. V dropped 6 bases and J dropped 4 bases, with 11 bases sitting between them. The CDR3 sequence is 14 residues long. The CDR3 spells CASTDRSGANVLTF. As DNA, the CDR3 is TGCGCCAGCACCGACCGATCCGGGGCCAACGTCCTGACTTTC.